This TCR beta chain was retrieved from a study of cytomegalovirus exposure and HLA in healthy donors. This clone was detected a few times. Amplification used 60 Vbeta primers and 13 Jbeta primers. Sequencing was performed with immunoSEQ multiplex PCR; in TCRdb, only in-frame clones are kept and a portion is missing. The sample lists approximately 120,000 clones; approximately 80% were seen once. The CDR3 spans 15 residues. Germline CDR1 MNHEY, CDR2 SVGAGI. V lost 5 bases to trimming and J lost 0 bases, with 11 bases between them. This TCR was sampled from a man aged 35 to 55 in good health and CMV-seropositive. The sample comprised PBMCs. The V and J genes are TRBV6-5 and TRBJ1-3; D not resolved. CDR3: CASSKDGSSGNTIYF. The CDR3, as DNA: TGTGCCAGCAGTAAAGACGGGAGCTCTGGAAACACCATATATTTT.